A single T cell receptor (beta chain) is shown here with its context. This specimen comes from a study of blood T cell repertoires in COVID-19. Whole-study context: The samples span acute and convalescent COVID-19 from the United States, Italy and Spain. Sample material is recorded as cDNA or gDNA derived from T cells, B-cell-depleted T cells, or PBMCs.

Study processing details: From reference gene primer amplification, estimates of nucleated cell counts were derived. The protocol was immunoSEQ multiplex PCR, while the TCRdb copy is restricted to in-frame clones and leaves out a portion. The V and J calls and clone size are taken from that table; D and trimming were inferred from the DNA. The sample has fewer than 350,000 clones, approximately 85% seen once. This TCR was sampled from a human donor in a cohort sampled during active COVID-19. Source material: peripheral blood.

CDR3 nucleotides: TGTGCCAGCTCACCCGGACAGGGGTATAATTCACCCCTCCACTTT. It encodes CASSPGQGYNSPLHF. V usage is TRBV18 and J usage is TRBJ1-6; 9 bases fit TRBD1. The CDR3 is 15 residues long. CDR1 KGHSH and CDR2 LQKENI come from the germline V gene. The V gene end was trimmed by 3 bases and the J gene end by 4 bases; junction bases not matched to a gene: 1.